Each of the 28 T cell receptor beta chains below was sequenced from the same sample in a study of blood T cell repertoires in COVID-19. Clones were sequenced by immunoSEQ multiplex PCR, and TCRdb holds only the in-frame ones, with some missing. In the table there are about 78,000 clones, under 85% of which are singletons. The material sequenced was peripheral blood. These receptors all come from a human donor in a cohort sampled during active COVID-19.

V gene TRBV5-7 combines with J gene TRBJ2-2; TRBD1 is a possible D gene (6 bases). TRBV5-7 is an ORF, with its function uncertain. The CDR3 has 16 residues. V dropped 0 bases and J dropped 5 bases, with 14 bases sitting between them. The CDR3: CASSLERWQGTGELFF. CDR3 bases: TGTGCCAGCAGCTTGGAGCGTTGGCAGGGGACCGGGGAGCTGTTTTTT.

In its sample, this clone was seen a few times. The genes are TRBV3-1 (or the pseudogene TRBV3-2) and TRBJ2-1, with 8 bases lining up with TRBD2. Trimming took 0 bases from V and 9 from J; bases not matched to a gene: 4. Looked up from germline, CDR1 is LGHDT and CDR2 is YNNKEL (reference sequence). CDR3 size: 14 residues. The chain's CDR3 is CASSQDGGVVEQFF. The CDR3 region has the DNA TGTGCCAGCAGCCAAGACGGGGGGGTAGTTGAGCAGTTCTTC.

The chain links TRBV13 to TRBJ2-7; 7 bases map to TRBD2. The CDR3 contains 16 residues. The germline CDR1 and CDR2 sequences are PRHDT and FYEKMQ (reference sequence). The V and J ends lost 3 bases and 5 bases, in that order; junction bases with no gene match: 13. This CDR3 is CASSFRGREGPNEQYF. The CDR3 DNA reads TGTGCCAGCAGCTTTCGTGGGAGGGAAGGCCCTAACGAGCAGTACTTC.

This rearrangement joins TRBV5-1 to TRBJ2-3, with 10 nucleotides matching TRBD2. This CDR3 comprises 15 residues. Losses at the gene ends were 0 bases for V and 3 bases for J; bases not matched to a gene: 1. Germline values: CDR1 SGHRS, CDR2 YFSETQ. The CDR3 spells CASSLEAGGTDTQYF. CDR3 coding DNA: TGCGCCAGCAGCTTGGAAGCGGGGGGGACAGATACGCAGTATTTT.

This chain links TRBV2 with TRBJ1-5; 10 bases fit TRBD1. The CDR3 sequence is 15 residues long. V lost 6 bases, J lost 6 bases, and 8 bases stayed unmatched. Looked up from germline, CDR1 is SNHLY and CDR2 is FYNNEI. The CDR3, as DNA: TGTGCCAGCAGCCAGGGACAGGGGCGGCGTCAGCCCCAGCATTTT. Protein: CASSQGQGRRQPQHF.

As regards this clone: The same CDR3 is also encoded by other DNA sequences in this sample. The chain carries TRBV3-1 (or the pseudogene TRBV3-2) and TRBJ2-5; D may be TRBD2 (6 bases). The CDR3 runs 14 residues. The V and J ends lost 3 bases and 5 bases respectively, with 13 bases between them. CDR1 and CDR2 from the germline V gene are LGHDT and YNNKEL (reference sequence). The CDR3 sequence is CASSHGLAGETQYF. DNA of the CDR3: TGTGCCAGCAGCCACGGACTGGCGGGGGAGACCCAGTACTTC.

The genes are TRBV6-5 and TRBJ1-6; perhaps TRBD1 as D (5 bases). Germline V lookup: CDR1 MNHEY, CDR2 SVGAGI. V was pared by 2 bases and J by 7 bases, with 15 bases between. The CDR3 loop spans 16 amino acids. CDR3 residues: CASSYHISGGNSPLHF. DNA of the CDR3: TGTGCCAGCAGTTACCACATTTCTGGGGGGAATTCACCCCTCCACTTT.

The CDR3 loop is CASSPPDRGSYEQYF. CDR3 in DNA: TGTGCCAGCAGCCCTCCTGACAGGGGCTCCTACGAGCAGTACTTC. This chain joins TRBV7-2 and TRBJ2-7; TRBD1 matches at 8 bases. Per germline, CDR1 SGHTA and CDR2 FQGNSA. V gave up 5 bases and J gave up 0 bases; unmatched junction bases: 6. The CDR3 sequence is 15 residues long.

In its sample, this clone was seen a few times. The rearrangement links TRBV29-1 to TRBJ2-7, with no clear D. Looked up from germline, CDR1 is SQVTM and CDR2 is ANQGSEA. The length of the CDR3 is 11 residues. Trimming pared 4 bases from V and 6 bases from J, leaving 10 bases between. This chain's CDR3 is CSVGTPFEQYF. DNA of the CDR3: TGCAGCGTTGGAACACCCTTCGAGCAGTACTTC.

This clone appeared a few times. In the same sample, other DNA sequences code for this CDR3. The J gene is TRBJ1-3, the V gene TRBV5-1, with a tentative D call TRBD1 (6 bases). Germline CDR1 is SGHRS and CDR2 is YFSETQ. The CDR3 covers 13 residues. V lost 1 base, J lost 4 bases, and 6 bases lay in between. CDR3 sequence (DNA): TGCGCCAGCAGCTTGACAGGGGGAAACACCATATATTTT. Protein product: CASSLTGGNTIYF.

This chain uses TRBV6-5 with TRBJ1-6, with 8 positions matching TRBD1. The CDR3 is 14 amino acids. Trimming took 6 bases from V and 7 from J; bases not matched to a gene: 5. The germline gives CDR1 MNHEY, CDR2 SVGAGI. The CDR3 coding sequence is TGTGCCAGCAGCAACAGGGGGTGGAATTCACCCCTCCACTTT. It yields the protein CASSNRGWNSPLHF.

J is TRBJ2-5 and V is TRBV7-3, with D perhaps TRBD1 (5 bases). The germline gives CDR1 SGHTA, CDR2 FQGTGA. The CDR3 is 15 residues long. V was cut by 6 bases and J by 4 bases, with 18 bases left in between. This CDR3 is CASSPSGGRVETQYF. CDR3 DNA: TGTGCCAGCAGTCCCTCCGGCGGCAGGGTAGAGACCCAGTACTTC.

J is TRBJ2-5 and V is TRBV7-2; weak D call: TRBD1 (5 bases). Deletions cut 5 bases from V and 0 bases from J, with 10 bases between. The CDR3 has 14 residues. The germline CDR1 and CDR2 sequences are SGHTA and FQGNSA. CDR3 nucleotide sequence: TGTGCCAGCAGCAGGTGGGGCTACCAAGAGACCCAGTACTTC. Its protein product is CASSRWGYQETQYF.

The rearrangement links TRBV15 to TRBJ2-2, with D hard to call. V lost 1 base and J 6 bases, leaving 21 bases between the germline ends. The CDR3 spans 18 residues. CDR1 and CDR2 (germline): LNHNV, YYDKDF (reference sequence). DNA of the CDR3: TGTGCCACCAGCAGAGCATCCTTTGGAGAGGCATTTTCCGGGGAGCTGTTTTTT. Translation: CATSRASFGEAFSGELFF. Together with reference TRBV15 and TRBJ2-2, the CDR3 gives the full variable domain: DAMVIQNPRYQVTQFGKPVTLSCSQTLNHNVMYWYQQKSSQAPKLLFHYYDKDFNNEADTPDNFQSRRPNTSFCFLDIRSPGLGDTAMYLCATSRASFGEAFSGELFFGEGSRLTVL.

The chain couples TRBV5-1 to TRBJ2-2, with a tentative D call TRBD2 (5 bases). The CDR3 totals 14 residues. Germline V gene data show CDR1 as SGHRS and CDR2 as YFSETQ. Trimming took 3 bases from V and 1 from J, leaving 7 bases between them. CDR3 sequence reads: CASSWTGNTGELFF. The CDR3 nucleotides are TGCGCCAGCAGCTGGACTGGGAACACCGGGGAGCTGTTTTTT. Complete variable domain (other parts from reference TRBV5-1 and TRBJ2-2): KAGVTQTPRYLIKTRGQQVTLSCSPISGHRSVSWYQQTPGQGLQFLFEYFSETQRNKGNFPGRFSGRQFSNSRSEMNVSTLELGDSALYLCASSWTGNTGELFFGEGSRLTVL.

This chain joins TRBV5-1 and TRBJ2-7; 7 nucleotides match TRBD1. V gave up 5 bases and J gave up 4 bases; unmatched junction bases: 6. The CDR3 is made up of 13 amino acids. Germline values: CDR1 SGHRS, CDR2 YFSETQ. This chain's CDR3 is CASRSGTAYEQYF. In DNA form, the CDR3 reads TGCGCCAGCAGGTCCGGGACAGCGTACGAGCAGTACTTC.

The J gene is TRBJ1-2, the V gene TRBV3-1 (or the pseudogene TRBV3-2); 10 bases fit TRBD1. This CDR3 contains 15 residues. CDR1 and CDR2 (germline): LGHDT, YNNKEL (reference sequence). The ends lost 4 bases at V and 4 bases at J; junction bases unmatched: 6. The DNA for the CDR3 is TGTGCCAGCAGCCTAGGGGACAGGGGCGGCTATGGCTACACCTTC. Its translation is CASSLGDRGGYGYTF.

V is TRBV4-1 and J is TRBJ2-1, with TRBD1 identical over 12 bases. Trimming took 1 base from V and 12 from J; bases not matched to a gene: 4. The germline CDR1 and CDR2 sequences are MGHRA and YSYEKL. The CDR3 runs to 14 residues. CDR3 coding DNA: TGCGCCAGCAGCCAAGGGGGACAGGGGGCAAGGCAGTTCTTC. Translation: CASSQGGQGARQFF.

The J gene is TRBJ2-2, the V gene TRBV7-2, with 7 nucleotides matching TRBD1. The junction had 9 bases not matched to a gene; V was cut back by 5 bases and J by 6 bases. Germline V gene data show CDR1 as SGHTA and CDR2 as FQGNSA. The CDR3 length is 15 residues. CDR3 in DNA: TGTGCCAGCAGCACCCGACAGGGTGTATCCGGGGAGCTGTTTTTT. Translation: CASSTRQGVSGELFF. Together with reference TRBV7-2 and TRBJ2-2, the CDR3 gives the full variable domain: GAGVSQSPSNKVTEKGKDVELRCDPISGHTALYWYRQSLGQGLEFLIYFQGNSAPDKSGLPSDRFSAERTGGSVSTLTIQRTQQEDSAVYLCASSTRQGVSGELFFGEGSRLTVL.

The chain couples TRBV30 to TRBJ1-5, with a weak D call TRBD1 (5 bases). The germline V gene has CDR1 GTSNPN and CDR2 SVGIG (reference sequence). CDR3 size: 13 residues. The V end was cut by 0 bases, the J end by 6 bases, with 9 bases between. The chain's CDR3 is CAWSVRTSQPQHF. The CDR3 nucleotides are TGTGCCTGGAGTGTCCGGACATCTCAGCCCCAGCATTTT.

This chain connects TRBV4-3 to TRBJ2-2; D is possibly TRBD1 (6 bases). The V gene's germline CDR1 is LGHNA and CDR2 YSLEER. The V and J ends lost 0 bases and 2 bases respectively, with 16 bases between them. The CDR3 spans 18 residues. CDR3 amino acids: CASSQEVTTGINTGELFF. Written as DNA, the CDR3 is TGCGCCAGCAGCCAAGAAGTCACGACAGGAATCAACACCGGGGAGCTGTTTTTT.

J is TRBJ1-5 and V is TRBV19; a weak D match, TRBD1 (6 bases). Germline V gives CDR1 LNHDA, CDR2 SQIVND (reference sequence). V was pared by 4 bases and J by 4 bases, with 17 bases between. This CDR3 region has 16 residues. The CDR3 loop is CASSRGRVNGNQPQHF. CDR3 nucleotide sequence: TGTGCCAGTAGTAGGGGGCGGGTAAACGGGAATCAGCCCCAGCATTTT.

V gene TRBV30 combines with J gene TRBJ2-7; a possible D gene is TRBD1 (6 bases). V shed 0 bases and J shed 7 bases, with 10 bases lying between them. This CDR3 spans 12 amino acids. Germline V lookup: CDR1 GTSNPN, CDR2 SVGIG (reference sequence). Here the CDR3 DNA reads TGTGCCTGGAGTGTGGGGGCGGAAGAGCAGTACTTC. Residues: CAWSVGAEEQYF.

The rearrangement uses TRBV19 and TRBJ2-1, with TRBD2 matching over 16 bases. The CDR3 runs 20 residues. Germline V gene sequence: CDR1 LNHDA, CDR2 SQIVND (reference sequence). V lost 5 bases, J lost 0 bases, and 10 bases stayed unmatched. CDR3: CASSPPGTSGGGRSYNEQFF. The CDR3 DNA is TGTGCCAGTAGTCCCCCCGGGACTAGCGGGGGGGGCCGCTCCTACAATGAGCAGTTCTTC.

CDR3 bases: TGTGCCAGCAGTTACTCGAGGAATCAGCCCCAGCATTTT. It yields the protein CASSYSRNQPQHF. V gene TRBV6-5 combines with J gene TRBJ1-5; D is undetermined. Trimming removed 0 bases at V and 4 bases at J, with 4 bases between. The CDR3 is 13 residues long. The germline CDR1 and CDR2 sequences are MNHEY and SVGAGI.

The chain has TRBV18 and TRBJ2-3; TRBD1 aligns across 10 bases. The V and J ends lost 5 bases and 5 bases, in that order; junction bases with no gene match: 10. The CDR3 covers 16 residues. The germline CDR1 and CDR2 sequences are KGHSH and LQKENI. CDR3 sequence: CASSEARQGAGDTQYF. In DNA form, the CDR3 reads TGTGCCAGCTCAGAGGCTCGACAGGGGGCGGGAGATACGCAGTATTTT.

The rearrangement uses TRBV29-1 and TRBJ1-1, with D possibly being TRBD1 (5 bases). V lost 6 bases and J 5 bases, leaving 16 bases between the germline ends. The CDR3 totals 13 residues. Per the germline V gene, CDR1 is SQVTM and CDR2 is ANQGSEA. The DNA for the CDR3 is TGCAGCGTCGTACGTCAGGGAGGAACTGAAGCTTTCTTT. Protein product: CSVVRQGGTEAFF.

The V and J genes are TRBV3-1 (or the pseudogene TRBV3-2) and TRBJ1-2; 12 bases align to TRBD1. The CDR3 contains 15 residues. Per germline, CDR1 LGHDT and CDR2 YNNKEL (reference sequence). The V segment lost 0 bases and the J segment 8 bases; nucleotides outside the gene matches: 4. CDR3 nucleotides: TGTGCCAGCAGCCAAGAAGCCGGGACAGGGGGCGGCTACACCTTC. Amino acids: CASSQEAGTGGGYTF.